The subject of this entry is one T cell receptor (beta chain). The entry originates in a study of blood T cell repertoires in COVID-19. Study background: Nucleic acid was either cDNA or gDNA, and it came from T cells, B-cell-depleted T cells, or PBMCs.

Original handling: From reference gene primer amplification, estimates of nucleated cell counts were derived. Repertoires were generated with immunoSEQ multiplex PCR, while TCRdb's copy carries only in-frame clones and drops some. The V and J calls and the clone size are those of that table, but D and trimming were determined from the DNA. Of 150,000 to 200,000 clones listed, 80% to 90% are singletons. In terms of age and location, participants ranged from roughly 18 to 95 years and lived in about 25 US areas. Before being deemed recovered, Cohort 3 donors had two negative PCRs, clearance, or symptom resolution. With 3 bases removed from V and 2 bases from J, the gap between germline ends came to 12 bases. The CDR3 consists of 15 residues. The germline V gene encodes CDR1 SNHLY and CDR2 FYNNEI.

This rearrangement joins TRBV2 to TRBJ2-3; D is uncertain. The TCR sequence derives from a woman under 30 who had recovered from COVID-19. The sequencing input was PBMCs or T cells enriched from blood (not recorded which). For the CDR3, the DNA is TGTGCCAGCAGTGATGAAGGAGCTTCCACAGATACGCAGTATTTT. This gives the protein CASSDEGASTDTQYF.